One sample yielded the 30 T cell receptor beta chains listed below, sequenced in a study of cytomegalovirus exposure and HLA in healthy donors. The PCR ran on 60 Vbeta and 13 Jbeta primers. The protocol was immunoSEQ multiplex PCR, while the TCRdb copy is restricted to in-frame clones and leaves out a portion. The sample includes 110,000 or so clones, 77% of them seen just once. Input material: PBMCs. These TCRs come from a man between 18 and 35 years old in good health and CMV-seropositive.

The V and J genes are TRBV7-8 and TRBJ2-5, with 9 bases matching TRBD1. Looked up from germline, CDR1 is SGHVS and CDR2 is FQNEAQ. This CDR3 contains 16 residues. With V trimmed by 4 bases and J by 11 bases, 17 bases remained unmatched. CDR3 in DNA: TGTGCCAGCAGCTCGACACCCGGGACAGGGAGGGGAGAGCAGTACTTC. Its protein product is CASSSTPGTGRGEQYF.

This chain links TRBV9 with TRBJ2-7; the D gene is possibly TRBD1 (5 bases). V lost 0 bases to trimming and J lost 2 bases, with 9 bases between them. Germline V lookup: CDR1 SGDLS, CDR2 YYNGEE. CDR3 length equals 14 residues. CDR3 region: CASSVGDSTYEQYF. CDR3 sequence (DNA): TGTGCCAGCAGCGTAGGTGACAGCACCTACGAGCAGTACTTC.

The chain couples TRBV14 to TRBJ2-7; 10 bases fit TRBD2. In germline, CDR1 is SGHDN, CDR2 FVKESK. V shed 4 bases, J shed 6 bases, and the junction held 6 bases outside the gene matches. The CDR3 covers 14 residues. Here the CDR3 DNA reads TGTGCCAGCAGCCTAGCGGGGGGCCTTACCGAGCAGTACTTC. Protein sequence: CASSLAGGLTEQYF. Using reference TRBV14 and TRBJ2-7 for the parts outside the CDR3, the full variable domain is EAGVTQFPSHSVIEKGQTVTLRCDPISGHDNLYWYRRVMGKEIKFLLHFVKESKQDESGMPNNRFLAERTGGTYSTLKVQPAELEDSGVYFCASSLAGGLTEQYFGPGTRLTVT.

The chain recombines TRBV5-4 with TRBJ1-2; D unresolved. CDR3 size: 16 residues. Per germline, CDR1 SGHNT and CDR2 YYREEE (reference sequence). With 4 bases removed from V and 3 bases from J, the gap between germline ends came to 19 bases. The CDR3 region is CASSTIYGPSDYGYTF. CDR3 in DNA: TGTGCCAGCAGCACGATCTATGGGCCCTCCGACTATGGCTACACCTTC.

The chain couples TRBV6-5 to TRBJ1-2; 8 bases fit TRBD1. This CDR3 is built from 12 residues. Losses at the gene ends were 6 bases for V and 8 bases for J; bases not matched to a gene: 5. From germline, CDR1 is MNHEY and CDR2 SVGAGI. CDR3 nucleotide sequence: TGTGCCAGCAGCAGACAGGGGTTCGGCTACACCTTC. Translating it yields CASSRQGFGYTF.

This chain links TRBV29-1 with TRBJ2-2, with 11 positions matching TRBD2. Germline CDR1 and CDR2: SQVTM and ANQGSEA. The CDR3 sequence is 17 residues long. V was clipped by 6 bases and J by 4 bases; unmatched bases: 13. The CDR3 reads CSVHLTSGSFGTGELFF. In DNA form, the CDR3 reads TGCAGCGTCCATCTCACTAGCGGGAGTTTCGGCACCGGGGAGCTGTTTTTT.

V is TRBV28 and J is TRBJ1-4; the match to TRBD1 covers 9 bases. CDR1 is MDHEN, CDR2 SYDVKM, per germline. The CDR3 consists of 15 residues. Losses at the gene ends were 2 bases for V and 8 bases for J; bases not matched to a gene: 6. DNA for the CDR3: TGTGCCAGCAGTTTAGAGGACAGGGGTGACGAAAAACTGTTTTTT. Translating gives CASSLEDRGDEKLFF. Supplemented by reference TRBV28 and TRBJ1-4, the full variable domain reads DVKVTQSSRYLVKRTGEKVFLECVQDMDHENMFWYRQDPGLGLRLIYFSYDVKMKEKGDIPEGYSVSREKKERFSLILESASTNQTSMYLCASSLEDRGDEKLFFGSGTQLSVL.

V is TRBV5-6 and J is TRBJ1-2; D is ambiguous. CDR1 and CDR2 from the germline V gene are SGHDT and YYEEEE. Trimming cost V 2 bases and J 3 bases, with 11 bases left between them. The CDR3 has 14 residues. The CDR3 nucleotides read TGTGCCAGCAGCTTCCAGACGGGATACTATGGCTACACCTTC. Protein sequence: CASSFQTGYYGYTF.

The CDR3 sequence is CSVTVNYGYTF. DNA of the CDR3: TGCAGCGTTACAGTAAACTATGGCTACACCTTC. The chain couples TRBV29-1 to TRBJ1-2; D not certain. V lost 5 bases and J 2 bases, leaving 6 bases between the germline ends. Germline lookup yields CDR1 SQVTM and CDR2 ANQGSEA. The CDR3 loop spans 11 amino acids.

The V gene is TRBV6-1, the J gene TRBJ2-7; possible D gene TRBD2, 7 bases. Trimming stripped 4 bases from V and 6 bases from J, with 13 bases between. CDR3 length: 13 residues. The germline CDR1 and CDR2 sequences are MNHNS and SASEGT. The CDR3 reads CASSVNREGEQYF. CDR3 coding DNA: TGTGCCAGCAGTGTTAACAGGGAGGGCGAGCAGTACTTC.

This chain uses TRBV30 with TRBJ1-2, with D perhaps TRBD1 (5 bases). Per the germline V gene, CDR1 is GTSNPN and CDR2 is SVGIG (reference sequence). CDR3 length: 11 amino acids. V shed 2 bases and J shed 6 bases, with 7 bases lying between them. CDR3 loop: CAWSLGDGYTF. CDR3 nucleotide sequence: TGTGCCTGGAGTTTAGGGGATGGCTACACCTTC.

This clone showed up just once. This chain's CDR3 is CSVEGYRAYGNTIYF. In DNA, the CDR3 is TGCAGCGTTGAAGGATACAGGGCGTATGGAAACACCATATATTTT. The genes are TRBV29-1 and TRBJ1-3; D possibly corresponds to TRBD1 (6 bases). The CDR3 length is 15 residues. Germline V gene sequence: CDR1 SQVTM, CDR2 ANQGSEA. V shed 1 base and J shed 3 bases, with 13 bases lying between them.

This clone was seen a handful of times. The chain uses TRBV10-3 and TRBJ2-1; D not resolved. The V gene lost 0 bases and the J gene lost 5 bases, with 11 bases spanning the gap. Germline V gives CDR1 ENHRY, CDR2 SYGVKD. The CDR3 consists of 15 residues. The CDR3 DNA follows: TGTGCCATCAGTGAGTCGATACTGGTAGACAATGAGCAGTTCTTC. Translated, it gives CAISESILVDNEQFF.

This rearrangement joins TRBV5-1 to TRBJ1-1, with D uncertain. CDR1 SGHRS and CDR2 YFSETQ come from the germline V gene. The CDR3 has 15 amino acids. With 4 bases removed from V and 1 base from J, the gap between germline ends came to 14 bases. The CDR3 nucleotides read TGCGCCAGCAGCCCCTTGGACTCCGGGAACACTGAAGCTTTCTTT. This translates into CASSPLDSGNTEAFF.

This clone was counted only a few times. The junction differs from germline at one of its ends, possibly a read error. The rearrangement joins TRBV4-1 to TRBJ2-4; 9 bases fit TRBD2. The CDR3 has 15 amino acids. Germline V gene data show CDR1 as MGHRA and CDR2 as YSYEKL. The CDR3 protein is CASSQPTSGQNSQYF. The CDR3 region has the DNA TGCGCCAGCAGCCAGCCCACTAGCGGGCAAAACAGTCAGTACTTC.

J is TRBJ2-2 and V is TRBV4-1; 10 bases line up with TRBD2. The CDR3 extends over 17 amino acids. CDR1 and CDR2 (germline): MGHRA, YSYEKL. Trimming took 0 bases from V and 6 from J; bases not matched to a gene: 7. This chain's CDR3 is CASSQERLAGVPGELFF. Here the CDR3 DNA reads TGCGCCAGCAGCCAAGAAAGGCTAGCGGGAGTACCCGGGGAGCTGTTTTTT.

The J gene is TRBJ1-1, the V gene TRBV7-2; 8 positions agree with TRBD1. V dropped 4 bases and J dropped 4; count of bases not matched to a gene: 5. CDR1 SGHTA and CDR2 FQGNSA come from the germline V gene. CDR3 length: 14 amino acids. The DNA for the CDR3 is TGTGCCAGCAGCTCGGACAGGGTTAGCACTGAAGCTTTCTTT. Protein: CASSSDRVSTEAFF. Filled out from reference TRBV7-2 and TRBJ1-1, the complete variable domain reads GAGVSQSPSNKVTEKGKDVELRCDPISGHTALYWYRQSLGQGLEFLIYFQGNSAPDKSGLPSDRFSAERTGGSVSTLTIQRTQQEDSAVYLCASSSDRVSTEAFFGQGTRLTVV.

The genes are TRBV28 and TRBJ1-5; D gene uncertain. Looked up from germline, CDR1 is MDHEN and CDR2 is SYDVKM. V was cut by 1 base and J by 4 bases, with 5 bases left in between. The CDR3 contains 13 residues. CDR3 sequence reads: CASSLSPNQPQHF. The CDR3 coding sequence is TGTGCCAGCAGTTTATCCCCTAATCAGCCCCAGCATTTT.

The V and J genes are TRBV4-1 and TRBJ1-2, with D unresolved. There are 15 residues in the CDR3. CDR1 is MGHRA and CDR2 is YSYEKL in the germline V gene. V gave up 1 base and J gave up 0 bases, with 9 bases separating them. CDR3 nucleotides: TGCGCCAGCAGCCAAGGACTGTCAGCTAACTATGGCTACACCTTC. It encodes CASSQGLSANYGYTF.

V usage is TRBV7-3 and J usage is TRBJ2-1, with TRBD1 identical over 7 bases. With V trimmed by 2 bases and J by 6 bases, 13 bases remained unmatched. This CDR3 is 17 amino acids long. Germline CDR1 is SGHTA and CDR2 is FQGTGA. CDR3 sequence reads: CASSLGPSGQLSNEQFF. In nucleotides, the CDR3 is TGTGCCAGCAGCTTAGGACCCTCGGGACAGTTGTCCAATGAGCAGTTCTTC.

The chain employs TRBV27 and TRBJ2-3; 8 bases line up with TRBD1. V shed 2 bases, J shed 7 bases, and the junction held 5 bases outside the gene matches. The germline gives CDR1 MNHEY, CDR2 SMNVEV (reference sequence). The CDR3 is made up of 14 amino acids. The CDR3 DNA reads as TGTGCCAGCAGTTTAGGGGACAGGCCCCATACGCAGTATTTT. It codes for CASSLGDRPHTQYF.

The J gene is TRBJ1-1, the V gene TRBV6-5; tentatively, D is TRBD1 (5 bases). The CDR3 contains 14 residues. Germline V gene data show CDR1 as MNHEY and CDR2 as SVGAGI. Trimming left V 6 bases short and J 0 bases short, with 11 bases between. CDR3 in amino acids: CASRTGVMNTEAFF. The DNA for the CDR3 is TGTGCCAGCAGAACGGGGGTAATGAACACTGAAGCTTTCTTT.

This clone came up a few times. The rearrangement links TRBV19 to TRBJ1-5; weak D call: TRBD1 (6 bases). V lost 6 bases, J lost 16 bases, and 19 bases lay in between. The V gene's germline CDR1 is LNHDA and CDR2 SQIVND (reference sequence). This CDR3 has 12 residues. The CDR3 DNA reads TGTGCCAGTAGCATGGGGGCAGCTCCCGAACATTTT. Amino acid sequence: CASSMGAAPEHF.

The chain carries TRBV23-1 and TRBJ2-7, with 7 bases identical to TRBD2. TRBV23-1 is identified as an open reading frame with a role that is uncertain. V lost 7 bases, J lost 4 bases, and 13 bases stayed unmatched. The CDR3 length is 15 residues. This CDR3 is CASTRKGLVSYEQYF. The DNA for the CDR3 is TGCGCCAGCACCCGAAAAGGACTAGTATCATACGAGCAGTACTTC.

This sequence joins TRBV25-1 and TRBJ1-1, with no clear D. Trimming pared 1 base from V and 4 bases from J, leaving 10 bases between. There are 14 residues in the CDR3. Germline V gene data show CDR1 as MGHDK and CDR2 as SYGVNS. The CDR3 region is CASSEFGEFTEAFF. CDR3 DNA: TGTGCCAGCAGTGAATTTGGAGAATTCACTGAAGCTTTCTTT.

This chain links TRBV19 with TRBJ1-4; the D is unclear. The germline V gene encodes CDR1 LNHDA and CDR2 SQIVND (reference sequence). The V gene lost 1 base and the J gene lost 6 bases, with 6 bases spanning the gap. This CDR3 has 13 residues. The DNA of the CDR3 is TGTGCCAGTAGTATAGGAGGGCATGAAAAACTGTTTTTT. This encodes CASSIGGHEKLFF.

The count of this clone is one. In DNA form, the CDR3 reads TGTGCCAGCAGTTACTCAGATACGCAGTATTTT. Amino acids: CASSYSDTQYF. The V and J genes are TRBV27 and TRBJ2-3, with D uncertain. CDR1 is MNHEY, CDR2 SMNVEV, per germline (reference sequence). This CDR3 spans 11 amino acids. V lost 4 bases to trimming and J lost 4 bases, with 3 bases between them.

The chain employs TRBV2 and TRBJ2-3; D might be TRBD2 (6 bases). From germline, CDR1 is SNHLY and CDR2 FYNNEI. The CDR3 contains 12 residues. Between the trimmed V and J ends, which lost 8 bases and 4 bases, there was a span of 10 bases. The CDR3 is CASRRESDTQYF. CDR3 DNA: TGTGCCAGCCGGCGGGAATCAGATACGCAGTATTTT.

The chain recombines TRBV6-6 with TRBJ2-1; TRBD1 might be the D (5 bases). The V and J ends lost 8 bases and 10 bases respectively, with 9 bases between them. Per germline, CDR1 MNHNY and CDR2 SVGAGI (reference sequence). The CDR3 loop spans 10 amino acids. CDR3 sequence reads: CASSPGEQFF. CDR3 in DNA: TGTGCCAGCTCACCAGGGGAGCAGTTCTTC.

J is TRBJ1-1 and V is TRBV5-4, with 11 bases lining up with TRBD1. Germline CDR1 SGHNT, CDR2 YYREEE (reference sequence). CDR3 length: 15 amino acids. V was pared by 4 bases and J by 1 base, with 3 bases of the junction left unmatched. CDR3 coding DNA: TGTGCCAGCAGCAGCGGGACAGGGGGGAACACTGAAGCTTTCTTT. Amino acids: CASSSGTGGNTEAFF. The whole variable domain, remainder taken from reference TRBV5-4 and TRBJ1-1, is ETGVTQSPTHLIKTRGQQVTLRCSSQSGHNTVSWYQQALGQGPQFIFQYYREEENGRGNFPPRFSGLQFPNYSSELNVNALELDDSALYLCASSSGTGGNTEAFFGQGTRLTVV.